The entry below describes one TCR beta chain. Researchers attached unique molecular identifiers to individual cDNA molecules. TCRdb passed the 5' RACE reads through MiXCR, listing each CDR3 protein once. The sample includes about 50,000 distinct CDR3 sequences, 6% to 8% of them seen just once. The entry originates in a study of early T cells in non-severe SARS-CoV-2 infection. Whole-study context: Bulk RNA taken from unsorted whole blood was sequenced, leaving chains unpaired.

The CDR3 is made up of 16 amino acids. CDR1 is SGDLS and CDR2 is YYNGEE in the germline V gene. Trimming pared 4 bases from V and 0 bases from J, leaving 13 bases between. V gene TRBV9 combines with J gene TRBJ2-2; D possibly corresponds to TRBD2 (5 bases). The receptor was derived from an adult who was a healthcare worker with PCR-confirmed SARS-CoV-2 infection or an uninfected control (not recorded which). Sequences were derived from whole blood, sampled at baseline. The CDR3 spells CASSPYRGANTGELFF. CDR3 nucleotides: TGTGCCAGCAGCCCCTACCGGGGTGCGAACACCGGGGAGCTGTTTTTT.